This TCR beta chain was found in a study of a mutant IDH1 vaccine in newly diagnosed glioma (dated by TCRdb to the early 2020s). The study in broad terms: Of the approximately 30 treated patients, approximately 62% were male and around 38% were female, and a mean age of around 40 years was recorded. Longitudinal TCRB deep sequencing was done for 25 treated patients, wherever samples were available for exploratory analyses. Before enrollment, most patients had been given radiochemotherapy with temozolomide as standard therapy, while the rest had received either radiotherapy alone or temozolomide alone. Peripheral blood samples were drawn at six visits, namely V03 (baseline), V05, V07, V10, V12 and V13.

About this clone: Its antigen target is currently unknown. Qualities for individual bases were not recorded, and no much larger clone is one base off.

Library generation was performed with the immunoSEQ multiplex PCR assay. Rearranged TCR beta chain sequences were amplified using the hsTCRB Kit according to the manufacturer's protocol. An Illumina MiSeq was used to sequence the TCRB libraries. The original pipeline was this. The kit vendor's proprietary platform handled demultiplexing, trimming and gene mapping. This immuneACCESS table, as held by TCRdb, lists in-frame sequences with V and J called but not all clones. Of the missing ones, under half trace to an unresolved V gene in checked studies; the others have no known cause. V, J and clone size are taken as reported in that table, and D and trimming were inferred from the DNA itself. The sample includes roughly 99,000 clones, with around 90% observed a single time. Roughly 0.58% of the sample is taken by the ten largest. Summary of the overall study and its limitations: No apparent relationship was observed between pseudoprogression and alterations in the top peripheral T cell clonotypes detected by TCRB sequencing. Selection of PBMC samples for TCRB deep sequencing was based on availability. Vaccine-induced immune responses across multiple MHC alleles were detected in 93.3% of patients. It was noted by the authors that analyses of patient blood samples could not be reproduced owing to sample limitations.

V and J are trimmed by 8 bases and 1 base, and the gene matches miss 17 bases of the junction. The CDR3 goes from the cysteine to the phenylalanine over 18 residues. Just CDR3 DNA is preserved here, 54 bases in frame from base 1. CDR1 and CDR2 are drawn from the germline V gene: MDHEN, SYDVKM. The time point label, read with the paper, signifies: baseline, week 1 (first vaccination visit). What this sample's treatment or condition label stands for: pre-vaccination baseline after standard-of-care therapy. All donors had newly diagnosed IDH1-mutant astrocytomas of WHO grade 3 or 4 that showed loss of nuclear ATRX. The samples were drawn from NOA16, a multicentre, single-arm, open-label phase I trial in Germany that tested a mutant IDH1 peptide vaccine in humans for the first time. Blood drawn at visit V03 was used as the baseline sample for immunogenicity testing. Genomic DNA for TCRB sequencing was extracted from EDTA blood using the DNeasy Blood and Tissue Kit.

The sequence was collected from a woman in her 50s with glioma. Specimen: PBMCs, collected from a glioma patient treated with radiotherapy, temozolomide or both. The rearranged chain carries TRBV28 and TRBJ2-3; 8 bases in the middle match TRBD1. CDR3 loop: CASALLPSGGAGTDTQYF. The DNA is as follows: TGTGCCAGCGCCTTACTCCCCTCAGGGGGCGCGGGCACAGATACGCAGTATTTT. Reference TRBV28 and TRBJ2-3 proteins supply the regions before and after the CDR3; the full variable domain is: DVKVTQSSRYLVKRTGEKVFLECVQDMDHENMFWYRQDPGLGLRLIYFSYDVKMKEKGDIPEGYSVSREKKERFSLILESASTNQTSMYLCASALLPSGGAGTDTQYFGPGTRLTVL.